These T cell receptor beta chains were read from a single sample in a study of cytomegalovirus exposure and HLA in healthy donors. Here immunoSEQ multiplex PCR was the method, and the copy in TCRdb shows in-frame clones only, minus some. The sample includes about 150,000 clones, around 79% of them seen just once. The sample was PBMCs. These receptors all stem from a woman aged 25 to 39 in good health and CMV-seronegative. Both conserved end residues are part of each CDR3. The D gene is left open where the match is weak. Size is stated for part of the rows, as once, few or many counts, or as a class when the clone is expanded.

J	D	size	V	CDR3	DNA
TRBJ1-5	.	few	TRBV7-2	CASSLGADYQPQHF	TGTGCCAGCAGCTTAGGAGCGGACTATCAGCCCCAGCATTTT
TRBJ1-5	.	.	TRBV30	CAWSSTPGSQHF	TGTGCCTGGAGCTCCACCCCGGGATCTCAGCATTTT
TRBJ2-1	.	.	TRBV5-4	CASQIRGTSYNEQFF	TGTGCCAGCCAGATCCGGGGGACCTCCTACAATGAGCAGTTCTTC
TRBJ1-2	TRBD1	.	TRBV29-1	CSVRDRVGYTF	TGCAGCGTTAGGGACAGGGTCGGCTACACCTTC
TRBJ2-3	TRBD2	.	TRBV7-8	CASSLVAGGFTDTQYF	TGTGCCAGCAGCTTAGTCGCGGGGGGCTTCACAGATACGCAGTATTTT
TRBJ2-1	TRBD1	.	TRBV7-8	CASSLAGTGIYNEQFF	TGTGCCAGCAGCTTAGCTGGGACAGGGATCTACAATGAGCAGTTCTTC
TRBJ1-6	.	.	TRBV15	CATSRDQVRNSPLHF	TGTGCCACCAGCAGAGATCAGGTGCGCAATTCACCCCTCCACTTT
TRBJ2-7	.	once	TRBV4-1	CASSQAHGQSYEQYF	TGCGCCAGCAGCCAGGCCCATGGACAGTCCTACGAGCAGTACTTC
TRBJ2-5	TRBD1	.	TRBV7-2	CASSLGGTGGGKTQYF	TGTGCCAGCAGCTTAGGAGGGACAGGGGGCGGAAAGACCCAGTACTTC
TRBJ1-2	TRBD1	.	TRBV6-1	CASSTGGRGYTF	TGTGCCAGCAGTACAGGGGGCCGGGGCTACACCTTC
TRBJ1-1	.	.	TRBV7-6	CASSFGQLTEAFF	TGTGCCAGCAGCTTTGGACAGCTTACTGAAGCTTTCTTT
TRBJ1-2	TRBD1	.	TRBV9	CASSGQGAGSNYGYTF	TGTGCCAGCAGCGGACAGGGGGCTGGGAGTAACTATGGCTACACCTTC
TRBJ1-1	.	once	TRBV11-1	CASSFIGETENTEAFF	TGTGCCAGCAGCTTCATTGGAGAGACGGAGAACACTGAAGCTTTCTTT
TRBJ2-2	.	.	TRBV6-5	CASRPGTSNTGELFF	TGTGCCAGCAGACCCGGGACATCGAACACCGGGGAGCTGTTTTTT
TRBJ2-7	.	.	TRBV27	CASGGGGPRQYF	TGTGCCAGCGGGGGCGGGGGCCCACGGCAGTACTTC
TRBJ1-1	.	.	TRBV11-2	CASSLVGGTLNTEAFF	TGTGCCAGCAGCTTAGTGGGTGGGACTCTGAACACTGAAGCTTTCTTT
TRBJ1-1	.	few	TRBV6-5	CASSYGGLAEAFF	TGTGCCAGCAGTTACGGGGGGTTGGCTGAAGCTTTCTTT
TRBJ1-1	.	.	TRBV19	CASSYPRVGDTEAFF	TGTGCCAGTAGTTACCCCAGGGTTGGTGACACTGAAGCTTTCTTT
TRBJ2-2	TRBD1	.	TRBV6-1	CASSPGTGSIWELFF	TGTGCCAGCAGCCCCGGGACAGGGTCGATCTGGGAGCTGTTTTTT
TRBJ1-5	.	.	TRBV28	CASTPSGTTRNQPQHF	TGTGCCAGCACCCCTTCGGGAACCACCCGCAATCAGCCCCAGCATTTT
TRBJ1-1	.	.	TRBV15	CATSRDLPNTEAFF	TGTGCCACCAGCAGAGATCTCCCGAACACTGAAGCTTTCTTT
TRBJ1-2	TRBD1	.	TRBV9	CASSVGTGEVDGYTF	TGTGCCAGCAGCGTAGGGACAGGGGAGGTCGATGGCTACACCTTC
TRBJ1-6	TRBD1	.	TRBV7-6	CASSIGGQGSINSPLHF	TGTGCCAGCAGCATAGGGGGACAGGGGAGCATTAATTCACCCCTCCACTTT
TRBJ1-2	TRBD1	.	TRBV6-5	CASRPQGGYGYTF	TGTGCCAGCAGGCCACAGGGGGGCTATGGCTACACCTTC
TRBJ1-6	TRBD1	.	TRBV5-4	CASSSQGGFNSPLHF	TGTGCCAGCAGCTCTCAGGGGGGATTTAATTCACCCCTCCACTTT
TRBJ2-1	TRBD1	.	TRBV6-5	CASSPTGGSYNEQFF	TGTGCCAGCAGTCCGACAGGGGGCTCCTACAATGAGCAGTTCTTC
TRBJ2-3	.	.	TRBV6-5	CASRYRLPTDTQYF	TGTGCCAGCAGATACCGACTACCCACAGATACGCAGTATTTT
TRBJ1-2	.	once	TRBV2	CASRARQVHGYTF	TGTGCCAGCAGAGCGAGACAGGTACATGGCTACACCTTC
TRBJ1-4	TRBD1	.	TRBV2	CASSGQGGEKLFF	TGTGCCAGCAGTGGACAGGGTGGGGAAAAACTGTTTTTT
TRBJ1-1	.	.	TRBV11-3	CASSPQGNTEAFF	TGTGCCAGCAGTCCTCAGGGGAACACTGAGGCTTTCTTT
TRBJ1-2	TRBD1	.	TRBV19	CASSIPGQYNYGYTF	TGTGCCAGTAGTATTCCGGGACAGTATAACTATGGCTACACCTTC
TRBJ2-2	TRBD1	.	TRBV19	CASSIRGPGGELFF	TGTGCCAGTAGTATCAGGGGGCCCGGCGGGGAGCTGTTTTTT
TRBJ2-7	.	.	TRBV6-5	CASSYPTSTGEQYF	TGTGCCAGCAGTTATCCGACTAGTACGGGGGAGCAGTACTTC
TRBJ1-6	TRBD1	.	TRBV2	CASTPGQVNSPLHF	TGTGCCAGCACCCCGGGACAGGTGAATTCACCCCTCCACTTT
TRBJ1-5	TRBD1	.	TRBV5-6	CASSSRDRNNQPQHF	TGTGCCAGCAGCTCGAGGGACAGGAACAATCAGCCCCAGCATTTT
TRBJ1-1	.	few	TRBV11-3	CASSLTLNTEAFF	TGTGCCAGCAGCTTAACACTGAACACTGAAGCTTTCTTT
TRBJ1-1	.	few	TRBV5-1	CASSPNPTEAFF	TGCGCCAGCAGCCCCAATCCCACTGAAGCTTTCTTT
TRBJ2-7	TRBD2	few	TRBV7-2	CAIQERGASYEQYF	TGTGCCATCCAAGAGCGGGGGGCCTCCTACGAGCAGTACTTC
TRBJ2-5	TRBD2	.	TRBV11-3	CASSLDPPGLAGGRETQYF	TGTGCCAGCAGCTTAGATCCCCCGGGACTAGCGGGGGGACGAGAGACCCAGTACTTC
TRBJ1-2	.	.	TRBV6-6	CASGGGYGYTF	TGTGCCAGCGGGGGAGGCTATGGCTACACCTTC
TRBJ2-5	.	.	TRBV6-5	CASSKTGETQYF	TGTGCCAGCAGTAAGACGGGGGAGACCCAGTACTTC